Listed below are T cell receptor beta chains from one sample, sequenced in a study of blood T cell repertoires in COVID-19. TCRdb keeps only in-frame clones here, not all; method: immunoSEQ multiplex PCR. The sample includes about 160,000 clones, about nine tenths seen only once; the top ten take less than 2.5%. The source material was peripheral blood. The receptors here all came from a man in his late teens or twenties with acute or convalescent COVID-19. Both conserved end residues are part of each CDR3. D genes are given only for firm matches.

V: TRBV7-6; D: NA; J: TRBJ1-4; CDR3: CASSSDSPYSATNEKLFF; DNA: TGTGCCAGCAGCTCGGACAGCCCGTACTCTGCAACTAATGAAAAACTGTTTTTT
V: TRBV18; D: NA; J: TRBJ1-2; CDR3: CASSLTGIDAYGYTF; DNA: TGTGCCAGCTCCCTGACAGGAATAGATGCCTATGGCTACACCTTC
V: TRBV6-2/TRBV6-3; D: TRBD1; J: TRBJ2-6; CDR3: CASSHMAWTGTGANVLTF; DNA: TGTGCCAGCAGTCATATGGCCTGGACAGGGACCGGGGCCAACGTCCTGACTTTC
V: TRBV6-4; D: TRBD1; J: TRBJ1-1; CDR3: CASTKQGGDTEAFF; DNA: TGTGCCAGCACTAAACAGGGGGGAGACACTGAAGCTTTCTTT
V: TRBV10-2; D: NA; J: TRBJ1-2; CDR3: CASSTTDKNYGYTF; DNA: TGCGCCAGCAGTACCACTGACAAGAACTATGGCTACACCTTC
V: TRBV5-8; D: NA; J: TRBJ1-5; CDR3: CASNPVQPQHF; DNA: TGTGCCAGCAATCCAGTTCAGCCCCAGCATTTT
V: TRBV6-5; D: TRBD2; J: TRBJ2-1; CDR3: CASSSGLAGVRFF; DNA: TGTGCCAGCAGCAGCGGACTAGCGGGAGTTCGGTTCTTC
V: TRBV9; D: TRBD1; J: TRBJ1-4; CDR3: CASSPQGIGQGTEKLFF; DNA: TGTGCCAGCAGCCCCCAAGGAATAGGACAGGGGACTGAAAAACTGTTTTTT
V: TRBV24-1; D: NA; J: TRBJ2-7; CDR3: CATSDLLTRQITYEQYF; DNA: TGTGCCACCAGTGATTTGCTTACCAGACAGATAACCTACGAGCAGTACTTC
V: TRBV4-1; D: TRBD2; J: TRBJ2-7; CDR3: CASSQLAGGTYEQYF; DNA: TGCGCCAGCAGCCAGCTAGCGGGAGGTACCTACGAGCAGTACTTC
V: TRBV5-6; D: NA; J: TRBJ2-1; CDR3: CASSPQGFDEQFF; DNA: TGTGCCAGCAGCCCCCAGGGTTTCGATGAGCAGTTCTTC
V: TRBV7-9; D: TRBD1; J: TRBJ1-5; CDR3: CASSLGQLNQPQHF; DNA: TGTGCCAGCAGCTTGGGACAGCTCAATCAGCCCCAGCATTTT
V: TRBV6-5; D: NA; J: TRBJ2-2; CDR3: CATQESATNTGELFF; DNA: TGTGCCACCCAAGAGTCAGCGACGAACACCGGGGAGCTGTTTTTT
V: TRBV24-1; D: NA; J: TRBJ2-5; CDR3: CATSDPGQAGGETQYF; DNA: TGTGCCACCAGTGACCCTGGACAGGCGGGAGGAGAGACCCAGTACTTC
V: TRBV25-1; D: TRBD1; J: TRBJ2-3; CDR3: CASSTILTGADTQYF; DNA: TGTGCCAGCTCTACTATTCTTACAGGGGCAGATACGCAGTATTTT
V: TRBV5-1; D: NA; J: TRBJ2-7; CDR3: CASSPLSGFYEQYF; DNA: TGCGCCAGCAGCCCACTATCAGGGTTCTACGAGCAGTACTTC
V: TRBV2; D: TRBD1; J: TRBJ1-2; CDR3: CASSAGDRGPGYTF; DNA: TGTGCCAGCAGTGCAGGGGACAGGGGCCCTGGCTACACCTTC
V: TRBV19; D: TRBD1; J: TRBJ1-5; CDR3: CASSTTGTGKGQPQHF; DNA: TGTGCCAGTAGTACTACCGGGACAGGGAAGGGACAGCCCCAGCATTTT
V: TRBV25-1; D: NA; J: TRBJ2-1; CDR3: CASSEPRKLTGLYNEQFF; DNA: TGTGCCAGCAGTGAACCCCGGAAACTGACAGGTCTTTACAATGAGCAGTTCTTC
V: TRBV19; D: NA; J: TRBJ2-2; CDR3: CATDTGPQFPGELFF; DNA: TGTGCCACGGATACGGGTCCTCAATTTCCCGGGGAGCTGTTTTTT
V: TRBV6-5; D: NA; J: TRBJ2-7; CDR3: CASKAGYEQYF; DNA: TGTGCCAGCAAAGCAGGCTACGAGCAGTACTTC
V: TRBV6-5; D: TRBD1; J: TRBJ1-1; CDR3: CASIVDRANTEAFF; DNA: TGTGCCAGCATCGTTGACAGGGCGAACACTGAAGCTTTCTTT
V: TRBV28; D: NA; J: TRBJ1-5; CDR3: CASSLNQPQHF; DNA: TGTGCCAGCAGCCTTAATCAGCCCCAGCATTTT
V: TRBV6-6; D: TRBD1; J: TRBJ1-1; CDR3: CASRPDRGRMEAEAFF; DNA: TGTGCCAGCAGGCCGGACAGGGGGAGAATGGAGGCTGAAGCTTTCTTT
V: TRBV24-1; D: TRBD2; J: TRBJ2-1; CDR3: CATSEFTSGGFYNEQFF; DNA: TGTGCCACCAGTGAATTTACTAGCGGGGGGTTCTACAATGAGCAGTTCTTC
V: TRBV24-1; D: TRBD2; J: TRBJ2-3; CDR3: CATRGTSGSSIYTDTQYF; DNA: TGTGCCACCAGAGGGACTAGCGGGAGCTCAATCTACACAGATACGCAGTATTTT
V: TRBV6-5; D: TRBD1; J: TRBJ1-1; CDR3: CASRVTGEGTEAFF; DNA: TGTGCCAGCAGGGTCACAGGGGAAGGCACTGAAGCTTTCTTT
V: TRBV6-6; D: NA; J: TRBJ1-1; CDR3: CASSHMALPAFF; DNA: TGTGCCAGCAGTCACATGGCTCTCCCAGCTTTCTTT
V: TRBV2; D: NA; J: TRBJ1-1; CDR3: CASSPGLPNTEAFF; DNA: TGTGCCAGCAGCCCGGGACTCCCGAACACTGAAGCTTTCTTT
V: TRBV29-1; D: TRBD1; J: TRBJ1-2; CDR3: CSVADRIYGYTF; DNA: TGCAGCGTAGCGGACAGGATCTATGGCTACACCTTC
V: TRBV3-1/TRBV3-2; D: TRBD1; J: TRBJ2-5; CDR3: CASSQSLPHRDRGTQSRTQYF; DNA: TGTGCCAGCAGCCAATCCCTACCCCACCGGGACAGGGGGACCCAGAGTCGGACCCAGTACTTC
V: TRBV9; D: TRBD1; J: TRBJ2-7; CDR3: CASSPPGQGKYEQYF; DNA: TGTGCCAGCAGCCCACCGGGACAGGGAAAATACGAGCAGTACTTC
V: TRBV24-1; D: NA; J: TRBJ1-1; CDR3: CATSEPQGEAFF; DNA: TGTGCCACCAGTGAGCCCCAGGGCGAAGCTTTCTTT
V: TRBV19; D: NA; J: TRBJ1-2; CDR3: CASSQRHGYTF; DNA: TGTGCCAGTAGCCAGCGACATGGCTACACCTTC
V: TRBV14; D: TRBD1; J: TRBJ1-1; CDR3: CASSQVRQGEAFF; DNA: TGTGCCAGCAGCCAAGTCCGACAGGGCGAAGCTTTCTTT
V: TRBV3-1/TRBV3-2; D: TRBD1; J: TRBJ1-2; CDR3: CASSQDPARGLGSAGSVQYGYTF; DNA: TGTGCCAGCAGCCAAGACCCGGCCAGGGGGCTTGGTTCAGCGGGTTCTGTCCAGTATGGCTACACCTTC
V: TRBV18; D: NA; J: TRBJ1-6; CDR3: CASSPEAEPPLHF; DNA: TGTGCCAGCTCACCAGAGGCAGAACCACCCCTCCACTTT
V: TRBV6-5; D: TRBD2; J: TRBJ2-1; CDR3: CASSYLGGSYNEQFF; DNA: TGTGCCAGCAGTTACCTCGGCGGGAGTTACAATGAGCAGTTCTTC
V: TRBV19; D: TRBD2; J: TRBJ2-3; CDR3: CASSIGGTSGTEDRTDTQYF; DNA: TGTGCCAGTAGTATAGGCGGGACTAGCGGGACTGAGGATCGCACAGATACGCAGTATTTT
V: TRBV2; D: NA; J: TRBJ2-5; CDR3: CASRLTGGETQYF; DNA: TGTGCCAGCAGATTGACAGGCGGGGAGACCCAGTACTTC
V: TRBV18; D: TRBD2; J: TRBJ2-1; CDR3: CASSPSGGLYNEQFF; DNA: TGTGCCAGCTCACCTAGCGGGGGCCTGTACAATGAGCAGTTCTTC
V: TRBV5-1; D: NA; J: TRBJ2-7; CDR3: CASSRQDRDYEQYF; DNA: TGCGCCAGCAGCCGACAGGACAGAGACTACGAGCAGTACTTC